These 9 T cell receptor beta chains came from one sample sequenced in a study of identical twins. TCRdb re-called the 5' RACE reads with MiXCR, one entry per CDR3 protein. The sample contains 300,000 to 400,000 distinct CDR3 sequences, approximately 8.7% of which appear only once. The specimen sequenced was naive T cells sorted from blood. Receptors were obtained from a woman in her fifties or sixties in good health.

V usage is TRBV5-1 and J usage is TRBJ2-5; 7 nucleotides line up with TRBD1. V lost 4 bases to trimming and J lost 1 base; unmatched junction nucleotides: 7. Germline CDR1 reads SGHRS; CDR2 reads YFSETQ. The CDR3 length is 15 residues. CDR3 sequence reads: CASSTRTGRQETQYF. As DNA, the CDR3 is TGCGCCAGCAGCACCAGGACAGGACGCCAAGAGACCCAGTACTTC.

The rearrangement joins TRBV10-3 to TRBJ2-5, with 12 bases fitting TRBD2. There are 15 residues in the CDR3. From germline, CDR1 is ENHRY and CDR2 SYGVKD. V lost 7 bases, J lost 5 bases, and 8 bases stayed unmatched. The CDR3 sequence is CAIKRTSGEGETQYF. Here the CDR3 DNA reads TGTGCCATCAAACGGACTAGCGGGGAGGGGGAGACCCAGTACTTC.

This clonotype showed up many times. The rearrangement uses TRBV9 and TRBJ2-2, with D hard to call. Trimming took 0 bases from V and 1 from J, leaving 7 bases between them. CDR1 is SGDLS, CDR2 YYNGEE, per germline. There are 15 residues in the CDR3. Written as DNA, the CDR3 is TGTGCCAGCAGCGTAGAGGGATGGAACACCGGGGAGCTGTTTTTT. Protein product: CASSVEGWNTGELFF.

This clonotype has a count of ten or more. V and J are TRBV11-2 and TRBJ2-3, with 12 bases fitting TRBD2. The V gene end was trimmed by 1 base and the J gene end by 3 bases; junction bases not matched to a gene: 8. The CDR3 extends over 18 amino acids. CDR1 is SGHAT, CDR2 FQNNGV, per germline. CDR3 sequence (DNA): TGTGCCAGCAGCTTAGTTTTTCGGACTAGCGGGAAGACAGATACGCAGTATTTT. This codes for CASSLVFRTSGKTDTQYF.

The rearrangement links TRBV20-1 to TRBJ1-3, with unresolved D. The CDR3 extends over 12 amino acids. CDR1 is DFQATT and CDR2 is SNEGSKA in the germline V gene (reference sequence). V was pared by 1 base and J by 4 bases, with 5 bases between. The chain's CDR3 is CSARARGNTIYF. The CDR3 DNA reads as TGCAGTGCTAGAGCGAGGGGAAACACCATATATTTT.

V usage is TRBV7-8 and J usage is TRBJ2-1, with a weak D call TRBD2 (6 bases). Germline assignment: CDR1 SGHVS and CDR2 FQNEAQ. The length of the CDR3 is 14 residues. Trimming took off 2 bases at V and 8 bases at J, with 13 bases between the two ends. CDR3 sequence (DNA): TGTGCCAGCAGCTTACAGCGGGCCGGGGATGAGCAGTTCTTC. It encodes CASSLQRAGDEQFF.

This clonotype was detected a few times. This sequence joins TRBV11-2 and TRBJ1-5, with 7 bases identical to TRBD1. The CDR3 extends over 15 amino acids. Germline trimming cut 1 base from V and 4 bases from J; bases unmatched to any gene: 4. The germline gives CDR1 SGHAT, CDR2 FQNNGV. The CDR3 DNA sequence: TGTGCCAGCAGCTTAGCGGGACAGAGAAATCAGCCCCAGCATTTT. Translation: CASSLAGQRNQPQHF.

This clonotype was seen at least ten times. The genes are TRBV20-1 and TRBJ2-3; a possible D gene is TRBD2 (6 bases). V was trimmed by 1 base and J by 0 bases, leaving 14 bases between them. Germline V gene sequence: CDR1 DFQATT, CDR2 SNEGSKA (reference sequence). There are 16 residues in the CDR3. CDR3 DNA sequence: TGCAGTGCTAGAGCAGTGGGGCGGGGTAGCACAGATACGCAGTATTTT. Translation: CSARAVGRGSTDTQYF.

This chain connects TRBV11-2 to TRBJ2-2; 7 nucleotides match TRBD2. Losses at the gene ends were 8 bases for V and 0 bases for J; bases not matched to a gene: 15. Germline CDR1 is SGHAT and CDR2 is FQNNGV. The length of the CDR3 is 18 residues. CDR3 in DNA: TGTGCCAGCGGGCAAATAGCGGGTTTCGCTACGAACACCGGGGAGCTGTTTTTT. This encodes CASGQIAGFATNTGELFF.